The 5 T cell receptor beta chains reported below all come from one sample, sequenced in a study of Graves' ophthalmopathy and Graves' hyperthyroidism. CDR3 regions of TCR beta were amplified from RNA transcripts. First-round RT-PCR used HTBI primers; second-round multiplex PCR followed. TCRdb ran MiXCR on the multiplex PCR reads and lists one entry per CDR3 protein. The sample has a few hundred thousand distinct CDR3 sequences, 15% seen once; the top ten hold 5.5% to 8%. Sample: peripheral blood. These TCRs come from a woman aged 18-29 years with stable Graves' hyperthyroidism.

This clonotype has at least ten counts. The V and J genes are TRBV6-1 and TRBJ2-7; no reliable D call. Germline loops: CDR1 MNHNS, CDR2 SASEGT. The CDR3 is made up of 12 amino acids. The V gene lost 4 bases and the J gene lost 3 bases, with 7 bases spanning the gap. DNA of the CDR3: TGTGCCAGCAGTGCTTACCGCTACGAGCAGTACTTC. Translated, it gives CASSAYRYEQYF.

This clonotype has a count of ten or more. The V and J genes are TRBV5-1 and TRBJ2-6; D possibly corresponds to TRBD1 (5 bases). This CDR3 has 17 residues. Germline V gives CDR1 SGHRS, CDR2 YFSETQ. Trimming removed 4 bases from V and 2 bases from J, with 16 bases in between. The CDR3 region has the DNA TGCGCCAGCAGCCTAGAGACAGTTGGAGCTGGGGCCAACGTCCTGACTTTC. It codes for CASSLETVGAGANVLTF.

The genes are TRBV5-5 and TRBJ1-5, with no clear D. Germline V lookup: CDR1 SGHKS, CDR2 YYEKEE (reference sequence). V was pared by 0 bases and J by 4 bases, with 8 bases between. The CDR3 loop spans 14 amino acids. For the CDR3, the DNA is TGTGCCAGCAGCTTGGGCGCTTGGAATCAGCCCCAGCATTTT. Its translation: CASSLGAWNQPQHF.

The rearrangement links TRBV4-2 to TRBJ1-1; tentatively, D is TRBD1 (5 bases). Germline values: CDR1 LGHNA, CDR2 YNFKEQ. V dropped 1 base and J dropped 1 base, with 10 bases sitting between them. The CDR3 loop spans 15 amino acids. For the CDR3, the DNA is TGTGCCAGCAGCCAAGTAGGGGAGGCGAACACTGAAGCTTTCTTT. Protein sequence: CASSQVGEANTEAFF.

In this sample, this clonotype turned up many times. This chain links TRBV7-2 with TRBJ1-2; D uncertain. V dropped 1 base and J dropped 0 bases, with 3 bases sitting between them. Germline-derived CDR1 and CDR2 are SGHTA and FQGNSA. This CDR3 is 13 amino acids long. In DNA, the CDR3 is TGTGCCAGCAGCTTAGATCCTAACTATGGCTACACCTTC. As protein: CASSLDPNYGYTF.